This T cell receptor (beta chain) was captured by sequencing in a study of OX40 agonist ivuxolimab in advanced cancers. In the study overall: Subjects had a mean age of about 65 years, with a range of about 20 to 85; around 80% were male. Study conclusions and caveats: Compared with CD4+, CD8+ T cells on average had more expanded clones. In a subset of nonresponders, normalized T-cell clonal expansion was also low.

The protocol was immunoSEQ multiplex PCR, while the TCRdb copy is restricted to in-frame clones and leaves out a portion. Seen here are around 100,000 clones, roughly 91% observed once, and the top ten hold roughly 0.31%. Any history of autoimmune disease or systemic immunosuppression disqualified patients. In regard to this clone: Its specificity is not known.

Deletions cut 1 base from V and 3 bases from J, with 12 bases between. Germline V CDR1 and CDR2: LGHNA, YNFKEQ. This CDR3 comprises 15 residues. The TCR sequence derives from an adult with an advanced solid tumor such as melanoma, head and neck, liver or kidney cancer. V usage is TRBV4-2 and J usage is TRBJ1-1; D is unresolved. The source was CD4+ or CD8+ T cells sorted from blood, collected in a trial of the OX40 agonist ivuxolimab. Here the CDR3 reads CASSQAGQGHTEAFF. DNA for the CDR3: TGTGCCAGCAGCCAAGCCGGGCAAGGGCACACTGAAGCTTTCTTT.